This TCR beta chain was sequenced in a study of blood T cells in healthy people across ages. A sample-barcoded 5' primer and a J-beta primer mix were used in a second PCR of roughly 7 to 12 cycles. TCRdb itself ran the 5' RACE reads through MiXCR, one entry per CDR3 protein. The sample has about 730,000 distinct CDR3 sequences; around 46% are singletons. Trimming took 0 bases from V and 1 from J; bases not matched to a gene: 2. CDR1 and CDR2 from the germline V gene are SQVTM and ANQGSEA. This CDR3 contains 15 residues. Sequencing was performed on blood. V usage is TRBV29-1 and J usage is TRBJ2-7, with 11 bases identical to TRBD2. The sequence came from an older woman in good health. CDR3 in DNA: TGCAGCGTTGAAGATCTAGCGGGAGGATCCTACGAGCAGTACTTC. Its translation: CSVEDLAGGSYEQYF.